One T cell receptor (beta chain) is described in this entry. Its target is unknown. A CD45RA-negative memory subset and a CD45RA+ naive subset were separated from the CD4+ cells. Trimming removed 8 bases from V and 1 base from J, with 11 bases in between. Looked up from germline, CDR1 is MNHEY and CDR2 is SVGAGI. The CDR3 has 14 residues. The data were taken from a study of shared clonotypes between healthy human individuals. Broader study findings: Rarefaction revealed incomplete sorted-subset sequencing despite large depth.

The method was immunoSEQ multiplex PCR; TCRdb's version includes in-frame clones alone and lacks a portion of them. This sample has some 2,500,000 clones, with 92% found just once. The receptor's source is a man between 18 and 35 years old in good health. Some clones in this sample may be carry-over from other donors' samples. The chain carries TRBV6-5 and TRBJ2-2; D is perhaps TRBD2 (6 bases). Sequencing was performed on naive CD4+ T cells from PBMCs. Indicated subset: CD45RA+ positively selected. The CDR3 is CASFGSWNTGELFF. CDR3 nucleotide sequence: TGTGCCAGCTTCGGGAGTTGGAACACCGGGGAGCTGTTTTTT.